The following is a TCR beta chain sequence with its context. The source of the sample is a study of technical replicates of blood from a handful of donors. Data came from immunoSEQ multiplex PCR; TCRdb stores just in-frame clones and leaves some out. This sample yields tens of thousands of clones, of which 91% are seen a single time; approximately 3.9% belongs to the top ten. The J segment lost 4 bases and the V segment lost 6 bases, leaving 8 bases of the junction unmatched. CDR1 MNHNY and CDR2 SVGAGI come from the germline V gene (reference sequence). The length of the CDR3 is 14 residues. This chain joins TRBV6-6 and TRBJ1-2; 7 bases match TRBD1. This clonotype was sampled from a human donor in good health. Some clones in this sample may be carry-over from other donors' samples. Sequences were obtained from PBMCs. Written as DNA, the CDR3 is TGTGCCAGCAGCCCCGGGACAGTCTCCTATGGCTACACCTTC. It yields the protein CASSPGTVSYGYTF.